A single sample is the source of the 8 T cell receptor beta chains below, sequenced in a study of blood T cell repertoires in COVID-19 (dated by TCRdb to 2018 to 2020). The receptor library was made with the immunoSEQ multiplex PCR assay. TCRdb retrieved this table from immuneACCESS and kept in-frame rearrangements only. Not all clones are present; in checked studies, unresolved V genes account for under half, and no reason is known for the remainder. This sample has approximately 170,000 clones in its table, and about 83% of those were observed once. Of the sample, around 3.5% falls within the top ten clones. Material: peripheral blood. The receptors come from a man between 18 and 35 years old with active or convalescent COVID-19.

CDR3 protein: CASSVVGGGSSYNEQFF. CDR3 sequence (DNA): TGTGCCAGCAGCGTAGTGGGTGGGGGGAGCTCCTACAATGAGCAGTTCTTC. This chain uses TRBV9 with TRBJ2-1; D is perhaps TRBD2 (6 bases). The germline gives CDR1 SGDLS, CDR2 YYNGEE. There are 17 residues in the CDR3. Trimming left V 0 bases short and J 0 bases short, with 13 bases between.

V is TRBV2 and J is TRBJ1-1; 11 bases map to TRBD1. V lost 6 bases and J lost 1; bases outside the gene matches: 4. This CDR3 has 15 amino acids. Germline V lookup: CDR1 SNHLY, CDR2 FYNNEI. The CDR3 here is CASSGTGGANTEAFF. The DNA for the CDR3 is TGTGCCAGCAGCGGGACAGGGGGAGCGAACACTGAAGCTTTCTTT.

This clone was counted a single time. The chain combines TRBV7-3 with TRBJ2-5, with TRBD2 identical over 13 bases. This CDR3 spans 16 amino acids. With 5 bases clipped from V and 1 base from J, the junction kept 4 bases outside the gene matches. From germline, CDR1 is SGHTA and CDR2 FQGTGA. CDR3 sequence (DNA): TGTGCCAGCAGCCCGGGACTAGCGGGGCCCCAAGAGACCCAGTACTTC. Residues: CASSPGLAGPQETQYF.

This chain uses TRBV30 with TRBJ2-2; 9 positions agree with TRBD2. The germline gives CDR1 GTSNPN, CDR2 SVGIG (reference sequence). The CDR3 totals 17 residues. V was clipped by 3 bases and J by 3 bases; unmatched bases: 11. The CDR3: CAWSGEAGGPDTGELFF. The CDR3 nucleotides read TGTGCCTGGAGCGGTGAGGCGGGAGGGCCGGACACCGGGGAGCTGTTTTTT.

The chain uses TRBV28 and TRBJ1-2; 10 nucleotides align to TRBD1. Trimming cost V 7 bases and J 7 bases; bases outside gene matches: 9. Germline lookup yields CDR1 MDHEN and CDR2 SYDVKM. The CDR3 totals 14 residues. This CDR3 is CASTSRTGGRGYTF. The CDR3, as DNA: TGTGCCAGCACCTCCCGGACAGGGGGACGTGGCTACACCTTC.

The table lists this clone with a few counts. The chain has TRBV27 and TRBJ2-1; TRBD2 matches at 7 bases. The junction had 5 bases not matched to a gene; V was cut back by 3 bases and J by 0 bases. The CDR3 sequence is 16 residues long. Germline CDR1 MNHEY, CDR2 SMNVEV (reference sequence). CDR3 sequence reads: CASSFLADSSYNEQFF. The CDR3 DNA is TGTGCCAGCAGTTTCCTAGCGGACTCCTCCTACAATGAGCAGTTCTTC.

The rearrangement joins TRBV6-2 or TRBV6-3 to TRBJ2-2; perhaps TRBD1 as D (6 bases). The CDR3 has 15 amino acids. Germline V gene lookup returns CDR1 MNHEY and CDR2 SVGEGT. Trimming pared 5 bases from V and 2 bases from J, leaving 12 bases between. The CDR3 coding sequence is TGTGCCAGCAGTCCGGACAGCTATAACACCGGGGAGCTGTTTTTT. This gives the protein CASSPDSYNTGELFF.

The J gene is TRBJ2-1, the V gene TRBV12-3 or TRBV12-4; D is unresolved. CDR3 length equals 13 residues. V lost 5 bases to trimming and J lost 10 bases, with 15 bases between them. The CDR3 sequence is CASSNRLSREQFF. Written as DNA, the CDR3 is TGTGCCAGCAGTAACCGCCTGTCCCGGGAGCAGTTCTTC.